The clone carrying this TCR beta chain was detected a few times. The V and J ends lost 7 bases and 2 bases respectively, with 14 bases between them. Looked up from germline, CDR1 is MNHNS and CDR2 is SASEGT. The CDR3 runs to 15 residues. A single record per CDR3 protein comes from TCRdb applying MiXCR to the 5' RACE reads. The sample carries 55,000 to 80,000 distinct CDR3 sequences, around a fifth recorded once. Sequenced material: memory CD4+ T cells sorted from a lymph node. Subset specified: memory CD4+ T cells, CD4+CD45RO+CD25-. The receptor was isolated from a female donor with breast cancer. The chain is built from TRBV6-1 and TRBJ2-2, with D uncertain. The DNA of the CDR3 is TGTGCCAGCATGTGGTCACTGATTAACACCGGGGAGCTGTTTTTT. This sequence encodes CASMWSLINTGELFF.